The clone carrying this T cell receptor beta chain turned up a few times. Its antigen is unknown. For Graves' hyperthyroidism to be stable, ophthalmopathy could not progress within 18 months. The study left out patients who had uncontrolled infection, other autoimmune disease, pregnancy or lactation. This sample is part of a study of T cells in Graves' hyperthyroidism and ophthalmopathy. Study-wide points: Within blood appeared most thyroid clonotypes that had expanded above 0.001.

V was pared by 2 bases and J by 0 bases, with 13 bases between. The germline CDR1 and CDR2 sequences are SGHVS and FQNEAQ. CDR3 length equals 16 residues. Amplification yielded TCR beta CDR3 regions, with RNA transcripts as the source. RT-PCR in the first round (using the HTBI primer set) targeted the TCR CDR3. From the multiplex PCR reads, TCRdb called clonotypes with MiXCR, one entry per CDR3 protein. The data hold under 700,000 distinct CDR3 sequences, with 46% observed a single time. The sequence came from a woman aged 18-29 years with Graves' hyperthyroidism. Sequenced: peripheral blood or thyroid tissue (not recorded which). V and J are TRBV7-8 and TRBJ1-1; D perhaps matches TRBD1 (5 bases). CDR3 amino acids: CASSLSGYTMNTEAFF. For the CDR3, the DNA is TGTGCCAGCAGCTTATCAGGGTATACCATGAACACTGAAGCTTTCTTT.